This T cell receptor beta chain was found in a study of blood T cell dynamics during melanoma immunotherapy. On the study more broadly: Patients with metastatic melanoma got pembrolizumab or nivolumab-ipilimumab as first-line care.

The germline gives CDR1 DFQATT, CDR2 SNEGSKA (reference sequence). The CDR3 consists of 11 residues. The V end was cut by 6 bases, the J end by 4 bases, with 9 bases between. Broader study findings: It remained unknown if the driving T cell clones were melanoma-specific.

A single count supports this clone. Its antigen is still unknown. Each bulk PBMC sample had roughly 400 ng DNA loaded. The table came from immunoSEQ multiplex PCR; TCRdb's copy has only in-frame clones and leaves some out. The sample has approximately 14,000 clones, about 93% seen once. The time point: week 3, after first cycle of checkpoint inhibitor. The chain combines TRBV20-1 with TRBJ1-2, with D possibly TRBD1 on 6 matching bases. This clonotype originated in a human donor with melanoma. Sequenced here: blood, sampled from a patient treated with checkpoint blockade. The CDR3 spells CSARGGYGYTF. The CDR3 coding sequence is TGCAGTGCCAGGGGTGGCTATGGCTACACCTTC.